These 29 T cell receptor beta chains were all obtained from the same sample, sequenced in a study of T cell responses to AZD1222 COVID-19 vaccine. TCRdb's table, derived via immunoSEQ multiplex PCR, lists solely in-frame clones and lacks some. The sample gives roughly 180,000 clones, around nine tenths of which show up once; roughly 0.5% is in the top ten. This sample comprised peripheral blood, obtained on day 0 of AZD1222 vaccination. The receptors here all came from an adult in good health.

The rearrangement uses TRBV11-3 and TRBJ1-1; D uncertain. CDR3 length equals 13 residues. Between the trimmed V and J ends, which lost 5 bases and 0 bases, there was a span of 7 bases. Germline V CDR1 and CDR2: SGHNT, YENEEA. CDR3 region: CASSINMNTEAFF. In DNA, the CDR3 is TGTGCCAGCAGCATTAACATGAACACTGAAGCTTTCTTT.

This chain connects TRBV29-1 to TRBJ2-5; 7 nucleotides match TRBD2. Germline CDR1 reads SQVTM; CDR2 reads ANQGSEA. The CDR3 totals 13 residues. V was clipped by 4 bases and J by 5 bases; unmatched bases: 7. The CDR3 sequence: CSVGTRLGETQYF. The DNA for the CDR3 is TGCAGCGTTGGGACTAGACTGGGGGAGACCCAGTACTTC.

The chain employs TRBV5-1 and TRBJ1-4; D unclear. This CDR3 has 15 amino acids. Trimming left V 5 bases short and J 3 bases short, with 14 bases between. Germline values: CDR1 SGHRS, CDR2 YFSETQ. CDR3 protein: CASRDTAWANEKLFF. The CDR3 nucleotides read TGCGCCAGCAGAGACACTGCCTGGGCTAATGAAAAACTGTTTTTT.

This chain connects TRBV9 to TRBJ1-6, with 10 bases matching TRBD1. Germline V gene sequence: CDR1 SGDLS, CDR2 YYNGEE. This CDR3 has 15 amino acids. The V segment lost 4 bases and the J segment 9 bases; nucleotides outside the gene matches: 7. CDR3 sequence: CASSSRTGGISPLHF. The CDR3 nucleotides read TGTGCCAGCAGCTCACGGACAGGGGGAATTTCACCCCTCCACTTT.

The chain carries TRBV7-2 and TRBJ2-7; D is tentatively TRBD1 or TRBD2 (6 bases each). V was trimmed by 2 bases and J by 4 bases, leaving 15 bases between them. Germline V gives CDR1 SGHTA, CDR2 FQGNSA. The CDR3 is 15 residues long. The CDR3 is CASSLSSTGRYEQYF. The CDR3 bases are TGTGCCAGCAGCTTAAGTTCTACAGGGAGGTACGAGCAGTACTTC.

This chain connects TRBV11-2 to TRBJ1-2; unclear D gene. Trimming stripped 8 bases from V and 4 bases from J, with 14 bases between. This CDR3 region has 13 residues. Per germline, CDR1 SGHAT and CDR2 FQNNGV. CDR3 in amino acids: CASWIPRGYGYTF. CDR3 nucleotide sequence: TGTGCCAGCTGGATCCCGCGGGGCTATGGCTACACCTTC.

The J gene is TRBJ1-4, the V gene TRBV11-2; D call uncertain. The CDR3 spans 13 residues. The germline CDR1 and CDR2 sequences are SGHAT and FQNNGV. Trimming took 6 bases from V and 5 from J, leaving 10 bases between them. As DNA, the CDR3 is TGTGCCAGCAGTAGAGAACAGAATGAAAAACTGTTTTTT. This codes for CASSREQNEKLFF.

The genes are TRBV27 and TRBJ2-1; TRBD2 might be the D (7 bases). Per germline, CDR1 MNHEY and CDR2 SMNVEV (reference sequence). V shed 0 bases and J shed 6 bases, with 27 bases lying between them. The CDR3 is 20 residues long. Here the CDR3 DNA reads TGTGCCAGCAGTTTATCTGGGAGTAATTGGGGGGGGCCTCTGCTCAATGAGCAGTTCTTC. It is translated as CASSLSGSNWGGPLLNEQFF.

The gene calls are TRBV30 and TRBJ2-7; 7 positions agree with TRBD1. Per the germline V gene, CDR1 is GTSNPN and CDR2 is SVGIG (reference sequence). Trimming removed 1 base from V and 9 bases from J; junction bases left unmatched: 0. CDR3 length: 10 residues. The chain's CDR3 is CAWSGTGQYF. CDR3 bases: TGTGCCTGGAGTGGGACAGGGCAGTACTTC.

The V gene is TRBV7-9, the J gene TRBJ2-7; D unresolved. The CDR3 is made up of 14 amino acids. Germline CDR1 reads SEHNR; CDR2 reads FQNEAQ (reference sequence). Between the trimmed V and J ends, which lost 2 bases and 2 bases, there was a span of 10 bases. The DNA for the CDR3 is TGTGCCAGCAGCTTACTACCGGATACCTACGAGCAGTACTTC. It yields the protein CASSLLPDTYEQYF.

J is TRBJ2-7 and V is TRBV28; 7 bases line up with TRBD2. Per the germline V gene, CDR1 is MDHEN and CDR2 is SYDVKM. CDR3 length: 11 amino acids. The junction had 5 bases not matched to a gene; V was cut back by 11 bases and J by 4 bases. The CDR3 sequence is CASMGGYEQYF. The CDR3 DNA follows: TGTGCCTCTATGGGGGGGTACGAGCAGTACTTC.

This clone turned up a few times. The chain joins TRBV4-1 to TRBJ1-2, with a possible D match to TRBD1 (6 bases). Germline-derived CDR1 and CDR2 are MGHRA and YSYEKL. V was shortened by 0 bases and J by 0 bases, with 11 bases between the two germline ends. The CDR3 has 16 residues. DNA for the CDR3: TGCGCCAGCAGCCAAGAACTCAGGGGCCCTAACTATGGCTACACCTTC. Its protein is CASSQELRGPNYGYTF.

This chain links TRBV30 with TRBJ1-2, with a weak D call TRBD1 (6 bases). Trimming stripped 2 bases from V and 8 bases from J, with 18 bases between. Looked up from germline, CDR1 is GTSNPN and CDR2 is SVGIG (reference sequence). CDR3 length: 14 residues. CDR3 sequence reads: CAWSQTGFGYGYTF. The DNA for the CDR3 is TGTGCCTGGAGTCAAACAGGGTTCGGATACGGCTACACCTTC.

CDR3 coding DNA: TGTGCCAGTAGTGATACACGGGGGGCCGGGGAGCTGTTTTTT. It is translated as CASSDTRGAGELFF. The chain joins TRBV19 to TRBJ2-2; 7 bases map to TRBD2. Trimming at V came to 5 bases and at J to 6 bases, leaving 6 bases not matched to a gene. Germline V gives CDR1 LNHDA, CDR2 SQIVND (reference sequence). The CDR3 runs 14 residues.

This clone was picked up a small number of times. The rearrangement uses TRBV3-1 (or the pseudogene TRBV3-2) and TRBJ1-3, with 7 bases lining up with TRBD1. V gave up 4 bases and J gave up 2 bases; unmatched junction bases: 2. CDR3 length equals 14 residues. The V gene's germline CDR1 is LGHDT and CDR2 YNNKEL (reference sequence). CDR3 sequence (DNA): TGTGCCAGCAGCCCGCAGGGGGCTGGAAACACCATATATTTT. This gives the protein CASSPQGAGNTIYF.

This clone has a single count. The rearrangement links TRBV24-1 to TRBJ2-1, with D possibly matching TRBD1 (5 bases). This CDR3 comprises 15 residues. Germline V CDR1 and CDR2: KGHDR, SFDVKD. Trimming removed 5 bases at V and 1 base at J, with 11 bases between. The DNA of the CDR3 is TGTGCCACCAGTGGCAGGGTAGGGTCCTACAATGAGCAGTTCTTC. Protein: CATSGRVGSYNEQFF.

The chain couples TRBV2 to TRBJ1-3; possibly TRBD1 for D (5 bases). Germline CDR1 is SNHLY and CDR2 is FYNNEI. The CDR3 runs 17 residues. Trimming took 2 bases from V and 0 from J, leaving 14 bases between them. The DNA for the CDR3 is TGTGCCAGCAGTGAATTTCGGCAGGGCCCCTCTGGAAACACCATATATTTT. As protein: CASSEFRQGPSGNTIYF.

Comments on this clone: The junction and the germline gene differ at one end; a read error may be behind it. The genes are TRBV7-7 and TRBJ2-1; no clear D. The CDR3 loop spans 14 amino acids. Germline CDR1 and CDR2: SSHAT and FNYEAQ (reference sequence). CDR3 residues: CASSLGSSYNEQFF. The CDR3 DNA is TGTGCTAGCAGCTTAGGTAGCTCCTACAATGAGCAGTTCTTC.

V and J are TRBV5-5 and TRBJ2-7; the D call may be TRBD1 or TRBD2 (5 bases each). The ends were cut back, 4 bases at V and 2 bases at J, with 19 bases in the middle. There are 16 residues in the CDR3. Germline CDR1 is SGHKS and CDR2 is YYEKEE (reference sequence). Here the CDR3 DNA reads TGTGCCAGCAGCCCGGAGAAGGTGGGACCACCCTACGAGCAGTACTTC. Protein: CASSPEKVGPPYEQYF.

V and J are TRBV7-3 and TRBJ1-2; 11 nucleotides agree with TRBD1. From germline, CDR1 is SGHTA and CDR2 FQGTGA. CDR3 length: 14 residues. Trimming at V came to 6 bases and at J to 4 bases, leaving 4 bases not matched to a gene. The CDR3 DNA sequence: TGTGCCAGCAGTCCCGGGACAGGGGGCTATGGCTACACCTTC. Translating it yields CASSPGTGGYGYTF.

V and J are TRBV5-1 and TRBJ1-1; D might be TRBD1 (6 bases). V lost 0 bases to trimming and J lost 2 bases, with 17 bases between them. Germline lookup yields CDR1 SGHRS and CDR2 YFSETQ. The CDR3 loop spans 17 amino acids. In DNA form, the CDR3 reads TGCGCCAGCAGCTTGGGTTCGGGGGCGAGGGGTAACACTGAAGCTTTCTTT. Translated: CASSLGSGARGNTEAFF.

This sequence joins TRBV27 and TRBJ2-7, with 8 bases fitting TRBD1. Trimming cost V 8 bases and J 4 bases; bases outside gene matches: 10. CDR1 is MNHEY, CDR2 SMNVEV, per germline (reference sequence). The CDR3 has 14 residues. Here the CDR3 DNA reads TGTGCCAGCGCACGATCAGGGGGCGCGTACGAGCAGTACTTC. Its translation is CASARSGGAYEQYF.

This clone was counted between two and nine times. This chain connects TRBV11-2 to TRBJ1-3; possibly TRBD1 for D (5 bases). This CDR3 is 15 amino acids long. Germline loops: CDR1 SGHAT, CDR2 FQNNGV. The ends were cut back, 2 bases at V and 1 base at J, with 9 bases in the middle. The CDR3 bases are TGTGCCAGCAGCTTATCCGGGGGGTCTGGAAACACCATATATTTT. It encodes CASSLSGGSGNTIYF.

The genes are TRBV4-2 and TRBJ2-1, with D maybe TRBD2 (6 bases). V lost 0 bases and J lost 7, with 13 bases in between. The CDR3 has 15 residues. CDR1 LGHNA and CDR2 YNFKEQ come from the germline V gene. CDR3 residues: CASSQDRGNGNEQFF. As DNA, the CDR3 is TGTGCCAGCAGCCAAGACCGGGGGAATGGGAATGAGCAGTTCTTC.

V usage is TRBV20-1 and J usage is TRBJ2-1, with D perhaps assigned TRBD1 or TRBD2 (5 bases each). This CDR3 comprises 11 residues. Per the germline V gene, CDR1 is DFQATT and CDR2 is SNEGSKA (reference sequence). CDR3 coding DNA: TGCAGAGCCCACGGGGCAAATGAGCAGTTCTTC. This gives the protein CRAHGANEQFF.

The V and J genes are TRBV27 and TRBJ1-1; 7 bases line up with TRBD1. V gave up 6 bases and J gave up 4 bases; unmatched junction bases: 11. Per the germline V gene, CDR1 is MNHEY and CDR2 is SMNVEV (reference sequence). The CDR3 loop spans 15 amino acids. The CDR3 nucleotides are TGTGCCAGCAGGGCGGGGACAGTCCAGGGCACTGAAGCTTTCTTT. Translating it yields CASRAGTVQGTEAFF.

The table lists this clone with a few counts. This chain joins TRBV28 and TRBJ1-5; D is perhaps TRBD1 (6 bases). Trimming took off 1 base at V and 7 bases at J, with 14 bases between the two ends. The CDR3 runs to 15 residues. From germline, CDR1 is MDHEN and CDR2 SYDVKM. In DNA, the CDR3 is TGTGCCAGCAGTTTATTCGGGGGGCAACGGCAGCCCCAGCATTTT. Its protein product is CASSLFGGQRQPQHF. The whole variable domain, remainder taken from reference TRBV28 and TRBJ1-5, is DVKVTQSSRYLVKRTGEKVFLECVQDMDHENMFWYRQDPGLGLRLIYFSYDVKMKEKGDIPEGYSVSREKKERFSLILESASTNQTSMYLCASSLFGGQRQPQHFGDGTRLSIL.

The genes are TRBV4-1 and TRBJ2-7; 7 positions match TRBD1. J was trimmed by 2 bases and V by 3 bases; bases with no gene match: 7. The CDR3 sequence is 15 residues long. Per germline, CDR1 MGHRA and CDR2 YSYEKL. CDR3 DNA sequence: TGCGCCAGCAGCCACCCGGGACAGACTGCCTACGAGCAGTACTTC. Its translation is CASSHPGQTAYEQYF.

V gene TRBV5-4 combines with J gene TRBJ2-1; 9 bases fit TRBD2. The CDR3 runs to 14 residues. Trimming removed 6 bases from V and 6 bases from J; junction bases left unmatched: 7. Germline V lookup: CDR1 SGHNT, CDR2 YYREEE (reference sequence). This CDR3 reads CASTWGRGGNEQFF. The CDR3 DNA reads TGTGCCAGCACCTGGGGGCGGGGGGGCAATGAGCAGTTCTTC.